This TCR beta chain was identified during a study of CD8 T cells in Susac syndrome (dated by TCRdb to the late 2010s). With respect to the entire study: Among the Susac syndrome patients who were sequenced, clinically active disease was present in six and clinical remission was observed in fewer than ten. At blood withdrawal, Susac syndrome patients were therapy-naive, treated with corticosteroids (with IVIg additionally given to some), or treated with IVIg alone. The study used repertoire sequencing to test whether antigen drove CD8+ T cell activation and differentiation in Susac syndrome. The full study reports these points: In patients with Susac syndrome, the CD4+ T cell repertoire showed no detectable clonal expansion. The study acknowledged that relatively few individuals were included in the TCR sequencing and HLA analysis.

RNA was extracted using the RNeasy kit, and roughly 0.5 to 1 ug of the RNA was reverse transcribed with random hexamers. The immunoSEQ multiplex PCR assay, covering 54 Vbeta and 13 Jbeta segments, was used to amplify TCR beta CDR3 regions. Bias from PCR amplification was corrected by using a synthetic template baseline for primer optimization and for computational correction. On the authors' methods: Reads were annotated to V, D and J genes per IMGT and analyzed with immunoSEQ Analyzer, keeping only productive sequences. Clonality was computed as one minus Shannon entropy normalized by log2 of the number of productive unique sequences. Public and private clones were assessed among the 100 most prevalent clones of each patient and control. Susac-specific clones were defined as absent from healthy and MS cohorts, approximately 1,000 published viral clones and other ImmuneACCESS disease sequences. TCRdb itself trimmed the public reads at Q25 with fastp, ran MiXCR and retained productive beta chains. Each entry is one CDR3 protein sequence, shown with its most common DNA and genes. The V and J calls come from TCRdb's annotation, not from the publication. For this sample the table gives under 300,000 distinct CDR3 sequences, of which roughly 95% were detected only once. Clones ranked in the top ten supply approximately 0.094% of the sample.

High-throughput TCR beta sequencing profiled peripheral blood CD8+ and CD4+ T cells from healthy donors, Susac syndrome patients and multiple sclerosis patients. Susac syndrome patients met recently defined diagnostic criteria for definite or probable disease. CD8+ TEMRA cells were enriched by FACS, while bulk CD8+ and CD4+ T cells were purified by magnetic negative isolation. Blood was drawn into EDTA tubes, processed within 24 hours, and PBMCs were isolated by density gradient centrifugation. PBMCs destined for TCR sequencing were cryopreserved in liquid nitrogen and later thawed in a 37 °C water bath. The sorted or isolated CD4+, CD8+ and CD8+ TEMRA cells reached a purity of at least 90%. To note about this clonotype: The antigen it recognizes is unknown. Base qualities were left out, and no much larger clone turns up one base away.

This receptor was obtained from a human donor with Susac syndrome. Sequencing was done on a sample of CD4+ T cells from PBMCs.

The nucleotide sequence reads TGTGCCAGCAGTTACGTTATCCGGGAGACCCAGTACTTC. It translates as CASSYVIRETQYF. The chain couples TRBV6-5 to TRBJ2-5, with the D gene not confidently named. The CDR3 runs 13 residues from the cysteine to the phenylalanine. This entry keeps only the CDR3 DNA: 39 bases, framed from base 1. CDR1 and CDR2, per the germline V gene, are MNHEY and SVGAGI. Deletion took 2 bases off V and 5 bases off J, with a span of 9 bases between the germline ends.